The rows below give T cell receptor beta chains drawn from one sample of a study of T cells in Graves' hyperthyroidism and ophthalmopathy. From the multiplex PCR reads, TCRdb called clonotypes with MiXCR, one entry per CDR3 protein. The sample shows approximately 410,000 distinct CDR3 sequences, approximately 13% of them seen only once. The material sequenced was blood. These receptors were collected from a woman younger than 30 with Graves' hyperthyroidism. CDR3s include the opening cysteine and the closing phenylalanine or tryptophan. A D gene is named only where the DNA matches it firmly. Where a row states a size, it is once, few, many or the class of an expanded clone; other rows omit it.

abundance: .; v_gene: TRBV30; d_gene: .; j_gene: TRBJ1-2; CDR3nt: TGTGCCTGGGGTCAGGGACTTGGGGACTATGGCTACACCTTC; CDR3aa: CAWGQGLGDYGYTF
abundance: many; v_gene: TRBV7-2; d_gene: .; j_gene: TRBJ2-1; CDR3nt: TGTGCCAGCAGCGAGGGGGGCGACAGATACAATGAGCAGTTCTTC; CDR3aa: CASSEGGDRYNEQFF
abundance: few; v_gene: TRBV11-2; d_gene: .; j_gene: TRBJ2-1; CDR3nt: TGTGCCAGCAGCTTAGAGGAGGGCGGGGCGGGTATTGGATACAATGAGCAGTTCTTC; CDR3aa: CASSLEEGGAGIGYNEQFF
abundance: many; v_gene: TRBV7-9; d_gene: .; j_gene: TRBJ1-1; CDR3nt: TGTGCCAGCAGTCGCCCCGACGGGAACACTGAAGCTTTCTTT; CDR3aa: CASSRPDGNTEAFF
abundance: .; v_gene: TRBV5-1; d_gene: TRBD2; j_gene: TRBJ2-2; CDR3nt: TGTGCCAGCAGCGGGCGAGGGCTAGCGGGAGGATTGGCCGGGGAGCTGTTTTTT; CDR3aa: CASSGRGLAGGLAGELFF
abundance: few; v_gene: TRBV6-2/TRBV6-3; d_gene: .; j_gene: TRBJ2-2; CDR3nt: TGTGCCAGCACTAGGGGCACCGGGGAGCTGTTTTTT; CDR3aa: CASTRGTGELFF
abundance: few; v_gene: TRBV13; d_gene: .; j_gene: TRBJ1-1; CDR3nt: TGTGCCTGGGGTGATCGGGGGCGATACACTGAAGCTTTCTTT; CDR3aa: CAWGDRGRYTEAFF
abundance: .; v_gene: TRBV4-3; d_gene: .; j_gene: TRBJ1-4; CDR3nt: TGCGCCAGCAGCCAAGGACAAAGTAATGAAAAACTGTTTTTT; CDR3aa: CASSQGQSNEKLFF
abundance: many; v_gene: TRBV7-9; d_gene: .; j_gene: TRBJ1-1; CDR3nt: TGTGCCAGCAGGGGGGTACAGAACACTGAAGCTTTCTTT; CDR3aa: CASRGVQNTEAFF
abundance: many; v_gene: TRBV5-1; d_gene: .; j_gene: TRBJ2-7; CDR3nt: TGCGCCAGCGCAATCAACAGAGTTACTTACGAGCAGTACTTC; CDR3aa: CASAINRVTYEQYF
abundance: .; v_gene: TRBV24-1; d_gene: .; j_gene: TRBJ2-5; CDR3nt: TGTGCCACCAGTGATCCGGGACACGGGGAGACCCAGTACTTC; CDR3aa: CATSDPGHGETQYF
abundance: many; v_gene: TRBV10-3; d_gene: .; j_gene: TRBJ1-2; CDR3nt: TGTGCCATCAGTGACCTAGTGCCGGGGGAGCATGGCTACACCTTC; CDR3aa: CAISDLVPGEHGYTF
abundance: .; v_gene: TRBV6-1; d_gene: TRBD1; j_gene: TRBJ1-1; CDR3nt: TGTGCCAGCAGTGAGTCAGGGGGAATGAGCACTGAAGCTTTCTTT; CDR3aa: CASSESGGMSTEAFF
abundance: .; v_gene: TRBV5-5; d_gene: .; j_gene: TRBJ1-2; CDR3nt: TGTGCCAGCGGAAGGGACCTAGCTACTAACTATGGCTACACCTTC; CDR3aa: CASGRDLATNYGYTF
abundance: many; v_gene: TRBV7-9; d_gene: .; j_gene: TRBJ2-1; CDR3nt: TGTGCCAGCACCCCAGACGCACTAAGCTCCTACAATGAGCAGTTCTTC; CDR3aa: CASTPDALSSYNEQFF
abundance: many; v_gene: TRBV7-9; d_gene: .; j_gene: TRBJ1-2; CDR3nt: TGTGCCAGCAGCGATAGCAGGGGAATTGACTATGGCTACACCTTC; CDR3aa: CASSDSRGIDYGYTF
abundance: few; v_gene: TRBV5-4; d_gene: .; j_gene: TRBJ2-5; CDR3nt: TGTGCCACAACACGACGCACCCCTGCAGGCCTCCAAGAGACCCAGTACTTC; CDR3aa: CATTRRTPAGLQETQYF
abundance: many; v_gene: TRBV30; d_gene: .; j_gene: TRBJ2-5; CDR3nt: TGTGCCTGCGCCCGAAACTCGTACCAAGAGACCCAGTACTTC; CDR3aa: CACARNSYQETQYF
abundance: many; v_gene: TRBV20-1; d_gene: .; j_gene: TRBJ1-1; CDR3nt: TGCAGTGCGCATGACAGACAAATGAACACTGAAGCTTTCTTT; CDR3aa: CSAHDRQMNTEAFF
abundance: many; v_gene: TRBV7-8; d_gene: TRBD2; j_gene: TRBJ2-1; CDR3nt: TGTGCCAGCAGCTTACTCCCCGGGACTAGGAGCAATGAGCAGTTCTTC; CDR3aa: CASSLLPGTRSNEQFF
abundance: many; v_gene: TRBV6-1; d_gene: TRBD1; j_gene: TRBJ1-5; CDR3nt: TGTGCCAGCAGTGAAGGGACAGGATTGGGTCAGCCCCAGCATTTT; CDR3aa: CASSEGTGLGQPQHF
abundance: few; v_gene: TRBV27; d_gene: .; j_gene: TRBJ1-5; CDR3nt: TGTGCCAGCAGTGTAACCCGCGGACATGAGGGGCAGCCCCAGCATTTT; CDR3aa: CASSVTRGHEGQPQHF
abundance: .; v_gene: TRBV10-1; d_gene: .; j_gene: TRBJ2-2; CDR3nt: TGCGCCAGCAGTCGACTCCTAATTTTTGAGCTGTTTTTT; CDR3aa: CASSRLLIFELFF
abundance: few; v_gene: TRBV3-1; d_gene: .; j_gene: TRBJ2-2; CDR3nt: TGTGCCAGCAGCTACTTGGTCGGCGGGACCACCGGGGAGCTGTTTTTT; CDR3aa: CASSYLVGGTTGELFF
abundance: many; v_gene: TRBV7-9; d_gene: .; j_gene: TRBJ2-7; CDR3nt: TGTGCCAGCAGCTTAGAGGGTTGGCAGGGTTACGAGCAGTACTTC; CDR3aa: CASSLEGWQGYEQYF
abundance: many; v_gene: TRBV3-1; d_gene: .; j_gene: TRBJ2-2; CDR3nt: TGTGCCAGCAGCCAAGTCGGCGTCACCGGGGAGCTGTTTTTT; CDR3aa: CASSQVGVTGELFF
abundance: .; v_gene: TRBV5-1; d_gene: .; j_gene: TRBJ2-5; CDR3nt: TGCGCCTCCCACGAGGGGGCTAGCGGGCAAGAGACCCAGTACTTC; CDR3aa: CASHEGASGQETQYF
abundance: few; v_gene: TRBV5-4; d_gene: .; j_gene: TRBJ2-3; CDR3nt: TGTGCCAGCAGACCCACCGCCGGGGATACGCAGTATTTT; CDR3aa: CASRPTAGDTQYF
abundance: many; v_gene: TRBV12-3/TRBV12-4; d_gene: .; j_gene: TRBJ2-1; CDR3nt: TGTGCCAGCATAAGGGGACGGAGCTCCTACAATGAGCAGTTCTTC; CDR3aa: CASIRGRSSYNEQFF
abundance: .; v_gene: TRBV12-3/TRBV12-4; d_gene: .; j_gene: TRBJ2-5; CDR3nt: TGTGCCAGCAGTTTTTGGGGGACCCAAGAGACCCAGTACTTC; CDR3aa: CASSFWGTQETQYF
abundance: few; v_gene: TRBV20-1; d_gene: .; j_gene: TRBJ2-1; CDR3nt: TGCAGTGCCACCGGGTATCGGGATTCTCCCAATGAGCAGTTCTTC; CDR3aa: CSATGYRDSPNEQFF
abundance: many; v_gene: TRBV9; d_gene: .; j_gene: TRBJ1-1; CDR3nt: TGTGCCAGCAGCGTAGACCTTTTGAACACTGAAGCTTTCTTT; CDR3aa: CASSVDLLNTEAFF
abundance: many; v_gene: TRBV12-3/TRBV12-4; d_gene: .; j_gene: TRBJ1-2; CDR3nt: TGTGCCAGCAGTTTAAGAGGAGCTAACTATGGCTACACCTTC; CDR3aa: CASSLRGANYGYTF
abundance: few; v_gene: TRBV18; d_gene: .; j_gene: TRBJ1-5; CDR3nt: TGTGCCAGCTCACCGGAGGAAGCAAATCAGCCCCAGCATTTT; CDR3aa: CASSPEEANQPQHF
abundance: .; v_gene: TRBV19; d_gene: .; j_gene: TRBJ2-7; CDR3nt: TGTGCCAGTAGTAAAACAGGGTTGTCCGCCTACGAGCAGTACTTC; CDR3aa: CASSKTGLSAYEQYF
abundance: many; v_gene: TRBV6-1; d_gene: .; j_gene: TRBJ1-1; CDR3nt: TGTGCCAGTACAGCCGTTGGACCGGGAAGAGCTTTCTTT; CDR3aa: CASTAVGPGRAFF
abundance: many; v_gene: TRBV19; d_gene: .; j_gene: TRBJ2-1; CDR3nt: TGTGCCAGTAGTTCGGGCCGGGGAGCCCGCTCCTACAATGAGCAGTTCTTC; CDR3aa: CASSSGRGARSYNEQFF
abundance: few; v_gene: TRBV5-1; d_gene: TRBD1; j_gene: TRBJ2-3; CDR3nt: TGCGCCAGCAGTCCGGAACAGGGGGCAAGGACAGATACGCAGTATTTT; CDR3aa: CASSPEQGARTDTQYF
abundance: .; v_gene: TRBV2; d_gene: TRBD2; j_gene: TRBJ2-1; CDR3nt: TGTGCCAGCACCCGATCACTAGCGGGTCGGACTCTCAATGAGCAGTTCTTC; CDR3aa: CASTRSLAGRTLNEQFF
abundance: .; v_gene: TRBV4-1; d_gene: .; j_gene: TRBJ2-3; CDR3nt: TGCGCCAGCAGCCAAGATCCTAGCGGCACAGATACGCAGTATTTT; CDR3aa: CASSQDPSGTDTQYF
abundance: .; v_gene: TRBV5-6; d_gene: .; j_gene: TRBJ1-2; CDR3nt: TGTGCCAGCAAACTACGGGGACCCAACTATGGCTACACCTTC; CDR3aa: CASKLRGPNYGYTF
abundance: many; v_gene: TRBV12-3/TRBV12-4; d_gene: .; j_gene: TRBJ1-5; CDR3nt: TGTGCCAGCAGTACAGGGAGGCAGCCCCAGCATTTT; CDR3aa: CASSTGRQPQHF
abundance: many; v_gene: TRBV7-2; d_gene: .; j_gene: TRBJ1-5; CDR3nt: TGTGCCAGCAGCTTAGGGGGTTTAAATTCGCCCCAGCATTTT; CDR3aa: CASSLGGLNSPQHF
abundance: .; v_gene: TRBV27; d_gene: TRBD1; j_gene: TRBJ2-7; CDR3nt: TGTGCCAGCAGTCCAGGGGGCCCCACCTACGAGCAGTACTTC; CDR3aa: CASSPGGPTYEQYF
abundance: many; v_gene: TRBV10-3; d_gene: .; j_gene: TRBJ1-2; CDR3nt: TGTGCCATCAGTGACCAGGGCCGGAGCGGCTACACCTTC; CDR3aa: CAISDQGRSGYTF